The present T cell receptor beta chain was sequenced within a study of blood T cell repertoires in COVID-19 (dated by TCRdb to 2019 to 2021). Turning to the overall study: The collaborator samples originated in the United States, Italy and Spain and spanned the acute and convalescent phases of COVID-19. The prospective study material was composed of cDNA or gDNA derived from T cells, B-cell-depleted T cells, or PBMCs. The dataset comprised deeply sampled blood TCRbeta repertoires from subjects exposed to, actively infected with, or recovered from COVID-19. A freely available public database, intended as a resource for researchers studying the immune response to SARS-CoV-2, is where the repertoires were released. Samples were obtained from the ongoing ImmuneRACE study (first 160 participants) and from over a thousand subjects provided by 6 global collaborators. A de-identified subject ID, COVID-19 status, age in years and sex were almost always included in the sample metadata. Where available, HLA class I and class II types were obtained from metadata supplied by the sample provider rather than from assay-based typing.

On this clone itself: Which antigen it targets is not known. Per-nucleotide qualities are absent, and no much larger clonotype sits a single base away.

The immunoSEQ Assay, a bias-controlled multiplex PCR, was used to amplify TCRbeta CDR3 regions from genomic DNA. The authors' pipeline ran thus. Nucleated cell counts per sample were estimated from amplification of reference gene primers within the assay. Sequence reads were collapsed and filtered to measure the absolute abundance of every unique TCRbeta CDR3 rearrangement. For each sample, productive Simpson clonality was calculated by taking the square root of Simpson's diversity index across productive rearrangements. Not all clones reach the TCRdb copy of this immuneACCESS table, which keeps in-frame sequences only. Checked studies attribute under half of the gap to unresolved V genes and leave the rest unexplained. V and J calls and clone size are those listed in that table; D and trimming were worked out from the DNA. This sample lists 19,000 or so clones; about 80% were detected once. Jointly, the top ten make up 6.7% of the sample.

Beyond this particular receptor, the publication reports: The quantity of clinical and demographic metadata differed by source and by participant and was supplied without curation.

Taken from cysteine to phenylalanine, the CDR3 has 13 residues. The CDR3 DNA has 39 bases and is translated from base 1. V sheds 6 bases and J sheds 1 base, leaving 8 bases between their ends. CDR1 MNHEY and CDR2 SVGAGI were looked up in the germline V gene. Whole blood was collected in K2EDTA tubes by collaborating institutions according to the institutions' own protocols. For TCRbeta analysis, collaborators shipped samples in one of three forms: frozen whole blood, isolated PBMCs, or DNA extracted from either of those sample types. Sequenced sample: peripheral blood. This sequence uses TRBV6-5 and TRBJ2-3; a weak D assignment points to TRBD1 (6 bases agree). This TCR was sampled from a human donor in a cohort sampled during active COVID-19. This receptor has the CDR3 CASRTGGTDTQYF. The DNA sequence reads TGTGCCAGCAGGACAGGAGGCACAGATACGCAGTATTTT.